In this sample, the clone carrying this TCR beta chain turned up many times. The record originates from a study of T cells after yellow fever vaccination. V lost 3 bases and J 14 bases, leaving 11 bases between the germline ends. The germline gives CDR1 DFQATT, CDR2 SNEGSKA (reference sequence). The CDR3 extends over 11 amino acids. MiXCR was run by TCRdb on the 5' RACE reads, yielding one entry per CDR3 protein. Counted here are 170,000 or so distinct CDR3 sequences, approximately 6.2% occurring once; the ten biggest clones make up approximately 3%. Specimen: CD4+ T cells sorted from PBMCs, collected on the day of the first yellow fever vaccination. The TCR comes from a man between 18 and 35 years old who received the YFV17D yellow fever vaccine. V is TRBV20-1 and J is TRBJ1-6; no definite D call. CDR3 sequence (DNA): TGCAGTGCTAGGGCTTTGCGTACCCTCCACTTT. Protein: CSARALRTLHF.